This TCR beta chain was documented in a study of response to subunit inactivated influenza vaccine. TCRdb re-analysed the RT-PCR reads in MiXCR, keeping a single row per CDR3 protein. This table holds 550,000 to 800,000 distinct CDR3 sequences, approximately 15% found once. This clonotype was seen a few times. Its matching antigen is unknown. The V end was cut by 5 bases, the J end by 0 bases, with 9 bases between. The CDR3 consists of 15 residues. Germline V CDR1 and CDR2: KGHDR, SFDVKD. Study-level points and caveats: The authors proposed limited new T cell recruitment per seasonal influenza vaccination.

This sequence was found in a man aged 50-59 years who received an inactivated influenza vaccine. V usage is TRBV24-1 and J usage is TRBJ2-2; D gene ambiguous. Sequencing was performed on PBMCs from blood, taken less than 13 days after vaccination. This CDR3 reads CATSGRPANTGELFF. In nucleotides, the CDR3 is TGTGCCACCAGTGGCCGACCCGCGAACACCGGGGAGCTGTTTTTT.